The rows below give T cell receptor beta chains drawn from one sample of a study of control samples from healthy donors and cancer patients. Measured with immunoSEQ multiplex PCR; TCRdb has only the in-frame clones, and not every one. The table includes 250,000 to 300,000 clones, roughly four fifths detected once. The sequencing input was PBMCs. Receptors were obtained from a woman in her sixties with lung cancer. CDR3s include the opening cysteine and the closing phenylalanine or tryptophan. The order of the fields is J gene, V gene, CDR3 protein.

TRBJ2-7,TRBV11-2,CASSPWSGGSYEQYF
TRBJ2-7,TRBV2,CASSDSGVPYEQYF
TRBJ1-1,TRBV5-6,CASSYPDRNTEAFF
TRBJ2-7,TRBV28,CASSLLGDDNEQYF
TRBJ1-5,TRBV6-1,CASSEGGFNQPQHF
TRBJ2-7,TRBV15,CATSRDRGYEQYF
TRBJ2-1,TRBV3-1/TRBV3-2,CASSQVGESYNEQFF
TRBJ1-2,TRBV19,CASTPGVGLNYGYTF
TRBJ1-6,TRBV19,CASSKREMNSPLHF
TRBJ2-1,TRBV12-3/TRBV12-4,CASSLNPTNEQFF
TRBJ2-7,TRBV2,CASSEQREIYEQYF
TRBJ2-7,TRBV10-3,CASRQGSYEQYF
TRBJ2-7,TRBV28,CASSLLGLGSTYEQYF
TRBJ1-1,TRBV2,CASSNPPGRTEAFF
TRBJ2-1,TRBV5-6,CASSWRESAYNEQFF
TRBJ1-4,TRBV19,CASSPGRLLNEKLFF
TRBJ1-4,TRBV15,CATSRGRQGPTNEKLFF
TRBJ2-1,TRBV5-5,CASSEGTSAGYNEQFF
TRBJ2-7,TRBV6-4,CASRAGKGLAGVEEQYF
TRBJ1-4,TRBV7-2,CASSVGGTNEKLFF
TRBJ1-5,TRBV2,CASSEASRSQPQHF
TRBJ2-5,TRBV6-2/TRBV6-3,CASSYGRTGAFRTQYF
TRBJ1-6,TRBV7-3,CASSNGGQNSPLHF
TRBJ2-3,TRBV15,CATARGPLIEDTQYF
TRBJ2-7,TRBV28,CASRGNEQYF
TRBJ2-1,TRBV30,CAWTGLAGVGEQFF
TRBJ2-5,TRBV4-1,CASSPGLAGKETQYF
TRBJ2-7,TRBV5-1,CASSPPGQGYEQYF
TRBJ1-2,TRBV18,CASSDSNYGYTF
TRBJ2-7,TRBV19,CASSMGLAKGHEQYF
TRBJ1-1,TRBV7-9,CASSLGAGGEAFF
TRBJ2-7,TRBV28,CASNYPPRGSYEQYF
TRBJ2-5,TRBV5-1,CASSFGGLQETQYF
TRBJ1-1,TRBV5-1,CASSSQITGTVEAFF
TRBJ2-6,TRBV5-1,CASKSRDTRADSGANVLTF
TRBJ1-5,TRBV2,CASSAGWQPQHF
TRBJ2-2,TRBV9,CASSSQTGITGELFF
TRBJ2-5,TRBV3-1/TRBV3-2,CASSQDLVGGRETQYF
TRBJ1-1,TRBV27,CASSWSGVIRTEAFF
TRBJ1-1,TRBV29-1,CSVERPLRTEAFF
TRBJ1-6,TRBV3-1/TRBV3-2,CASSFLQQVMNSPLHF
TRBJ2-1,TRBV11-2,CASSLMGVVNEQFF
TRBJ1-2,TRBV6-4,CASSNGQGSYGYTF
TRBJ2-5,TRBV19,CASRSGTSAVQETQYF
TRBJ1-1,TRBV5-1,CASSPPGGALGTEAFF
TRBJ2-6,TRBV6-2/TRBV6-3,CASSYSRWSGANVLTF
TRBJ2-6,TRBV6-1,CASSGPERTGANVLTF